Listed below are T cell receptor beta chains from one sample, sequenced in a study of radiotherapy plus CTLA-4 blockade in lung cancer. The table came from immunoSEQ multiplex PCR; TCRdb's copy has only in-frame clones and leaves some out. Among 45,000 to 60,000 clones listed, about 85% were seen once. Source: peripheral blood, taken from a patient treated with radiotherapy plus ipilimumab. The source is a human donor with non-small cell lung cancer who had a complete response to radiotherapy plus ipilimumab. The CDR3 runs from the conserved cysteine through the conserved F or W. The order of the fields is CDR3 length, V gene, J gene, CDR3 protein.

length: 15
V: TRBV7-6
J: TRBJ2-5
CDR3: CASSNSGGAGKTQYF

length: 13
V: TRBV29-1
J: TRBJ2-2
CDR3: CSVGRGGSGELFF

length: 12
V: TRBV7-2
J: TRBJ1-2
CDR3: CASSQPGYGYTF

length: 15
V: TRBV6-1
J: TRBJ2-1
CDR3: CASSRFSGGNNEQFF

length: 14
V: TRBV7-2
J: TRBJ2-5
CDR3: CASSPGTSGETQYF

length: 14
V: TRBV9
J: TRBJ2-2
CDR3: CASRAGTNTGELFF

length: 14
V: TRBV9
J: TRBJ2-2
CDR3: CASSVVSGTGELFF

length: 15
V: TRBV7-9
J: TRBJ2-1
CDR3: CASSRRSGRTNEQFF

length: 15
V: TRBV9
J: TRBJ2-2
CDR3: CASRNRASGTGELFF

length: 15
V: TRBV9
J: TRBJ1-3
CDR3: CASSVDIFSGNTIYF

length: 20
V: TRBV11-3
J: TRBJ2-2
CDR3: CASTLRGTSGLKGNTGELFF

length: 14
V: TRBV29-1
J: TRBJ2-3
CDR3: CSVRGFSSTDTQYF

length: 17
V: TRBV2
J: TRBJ2-2
CDR3: CASSDDSSGRNTGELFF

length: 16
V: TRBV7-9
J: TRBJ2-1
CDR3: CASSFLTGGRYNEQFF

length: 15
V: TRBV11-2
J: TRBJ1-2
CDR3: CASSLAAGSDYGYTF

length: 16
V: TRBV19
J: TRBJ1-1
CDR3: CASSPRPKGLNTEAFF

length: 15
V: TRBV10-1
J: TRBJ2-1
CDR3: CASSRGGAGGNEQFF

length: 17
V: TRBV4-3
J: TRBJ2-1
CDR3: CASSPEAGAANYNEQFF

length: 14
V: TRBV13
J: TRBJ1-2
CDR3: CASSLRGRDYGYTF

length: 16
V: TRBV18
J: TRBJ1-5
CDR3: CASSPGTGGRNQPQHF

length: 17
V: TRBV5-1
J: TRBJ2-3
CDR3: CASSSGRLALSTDTQYF

length: 15
V: TRBV11-3
J: TRBJ2-6
CDR3: CASSFSNSGANVLTF

length: 15
V: TRBV15
J: TRBJ2-2
CDR3: CATSRPGQYTGELFF

length: 14
V: TRBV29-1
J: TRBJ2-3
CDR3: CSVVYRGNPNTQYF

length: 14
V: TRBV5-6
J: TRBJ2-2
CDR3: CASSFGPGTGELFF

length: 17
V: TRBV19
J: TRBJ2-1
CDR3: CASSTLAGGPSYNEQFF

length: 15
V: TRBV7-7
J: TRBJ2-1
CDR3: CASSPGLAGGREQFF

length: 15
V: TRBV9
J: TRBJ2-6
CDR3: CASSVVRGGANVLTF